The rows below give T cell receptor beta chains drawn from one sample of a study of T cell responses to AZD1222 COVID-19 vaccine. The table came from immunoSEQ multiplex PCR; TCRdb's copy has only in-frame clones and leaves some out. Here the sample spans about 160,000 clones, around nine tenths being singletons. The sample here was peripheral blood, taken on day 0 of AZD1222 vaccination. The source of these receptors is an adult in good health. The CDR3 runs from the conserved cysteine through the conserved F or W. The D gene is left open where the match is weak.

17,TRBD2,TRBJ2-3,TRBV10-3,CAISEAGGQQRTDTQYF
15,NA,TRBJ2-7,TRBV7-9,CASSLGETTPYEQYF
16,NA,TRBJ1-6,TRBV30,CAWRVLGVSYNSPLHF
17,TRBD2,TRBJ2-1,TRBV11-2,CASRPGRLAGGLDEQFF
15,NA,TRBJ2-5,TRBV18,CASSPPGVEEETQYF
15,NA,TRBJ2-1,TRBV6-2/TRBV6-3,CASSYLSTLYNEQFF
11,NA,TRBJ1-2,TRBV20-1,CSASGLYGYTF
13,NA,TRBJ1-2,TRBV12-3/TRBV12-4,CASSFTGNYGYTF
15,TRBD2,TRBJ2-7,TRBV7-9,CASSGLAGGTYEQYF
16,TRBD1,TRBJ1-1,TRBV6-5,CASSYWTGSLNTEAFF
15,NA,TRBJ2-3,TRBV7-3,CASSPGGGPTDTQYF
17,NA,TRBJ2-1,TRBV11-3,CASSSSLDRSSYNEQFF
14,TRBD1,TRBJ1-6,TRBV25-1,CASSGDRVNSPLHF
15,NA,TRBJ1-2,TRBV5-5,CASSGGREGTYGYTF
16,TRBD2,TRBJ2-2,TRBV9,CASSVGAGGVTGELFF
14,NA,TRBJ2-2,TRBV6-6,CASNPTVNTGELFF
15,NA,TRBJ1-4,TRBV3-1/TRBV3-2,CASSQEGPRGEKLFF
13,NA,TRBJ1-1,TRBV6-2/TRBV6-3,CASSYGGRTEAFF
14,NA,TRBJ2-7,TRBV7-9,CASSSPQGKYEQYF
14,TRBD1,TRBJ2-7,TRBV7-3,CASSPDRGVNEQYF
14,TRBD1,TRBJ1-2,TRBV19,CASSIGQGPYGYTF
16,NA,TRBJ1-3,TRBV9,CASSEQGDGRRNTIYF
17,NA,TRBJ1-1,TRBV5-5,CASSLRQGEVRNTEAFF
11,TRBD1,TRBJ1-1,TRBV20-1,CSATRTGEAFF
16,NA,TRBJ1-6,TRBV6-5,CASSYSIGPRGSPLHF
14,NA,TRBJ1-1,TRBV28,CAGKRQQGITEAFF
14,TRBD1,TRBJ1-1,TRBV14,CASSLRTGHTEAFF
13,TRBD2,TRBJ2-7,TRBV2,CASRAGASYEQYF
13,NA,TRBJ1-4,TRBV28,CASTSMRGKKLFF
15,NA,TRBJ2-3,TRBV20-1,CSASGQWISTDTQYF
15,NA,TRBJ1-6,TRBV9,CASSGYRGLDSPLHF
18,NA,TRBJ2-7,TRBV5-1,CASSLAWGSSSSSYEQYF
15,TRBD1,TRBJ2-2,TRBV6-4,CASSAGTDNTGELFF
15,NA,TRBJ2-2,TRBV27,CASRYTGGGTGELFF
15,NA,TRBJ1-1,TRBV2,CASTPRTDSNTEAFF
13,NA,TRBJ1-2,TRBV18,CASSPREEDGYTF
14,NA,TRBJ1-1,TRBV7-2,CASSSGPQWSEAFF
15,NA,TRBJ2-1,TRBV9,CASSVGTSRGNEQFF
15,TRBD2,TRBJ2-7,TRBV18,CASSALGGSSYEQYF
12,NA,TRBJ1-1,TRBV28,CASSSINTEAFF
16,NA,TRBJ2-7,TRBV9,CASSVAGAGTRGEQYF
17,NA,TRBJ2-3,TRBV7-2,CASSSLVVGAGRDTQYF
13,NA,TRBJ2-2,TRBV28,CASYGQNTGELFF
16,NA,TRBJ2-7,TRBV11-1,CASSSRPGTKAYEQYF
13,TRBD1,TRBJ1-4,TRBV5-1,CASSGSGGEKLFF
15,TRBD1,TRBJ1-3,TRBV19,CASITSGTGGNTIYF
14,TRBD1,TRBJ1-5,TRBV5-8,CASSSGTANQPQHF
17,NA,TRBJ1-1,TRBV9,CASSVGVRRTGATEAFF
14,TRBD1,TRBJ1-2,TRBV6-5,CASRSGQGTGGYTF
15,TRBD1,TRBJ1-1,TRBV18,CASSPGDRGRTEAFF
14,NA,TRBJ1-2,TRBV9,CASSADDGNYGYTF
17,TRBD1,TRBJ1-1,TRBV7-3,CASSLGDRGSYFTEAFF
15,NA,TRBJ1-5,TRBV5-1,CASSLDGSPNQPQHF
16,TRBD2,TRBJ2-1,TRBV25-1,CASSLPRTSAHNEQFF